This TCR beta chain was observed in a study of T cell responses to AZD1222 COVID-19 vaccine. V dropped 4 bases and J dropped 6 bases, with 19 bases sitting between them. This CDR3 comprises 15 residues. Germline V CDR1 and CDR2: SGHVS, FQNEAQ. The method was immunoSEQ multiplex PCR; TCRdb's version includes in-frame clones alone and lacks a portion of them. Of some 150,000 clones in the sample, just over 90% were seen once. Second doses at about 4 or about 12 weeks were pooled. Regarding the study as a whole: Once two AZD1222 doses were given, Spike-specific TCR breadth and depth went up.

The table lists this clone with a count of one. What it binds is not known. This clonotype originated in an adult who received the AZD1222 COVID-19 vaccine. The starting material was peripheral blood, obtained 28 days after the second AZD1222 dose. The gene calls are TRBV7-8 and TRBJ2-7; D is possibly TRBD2 (5 bases). For the CDR3, the DNA is TGTGCCAGCAGCTCCCCCGAGGGTCTAGCTGCCGAGCAGTACTTC. It specifies CASSSPEGLAAEQYF.